This T cell receptor (beta chain) was retrieved from a study of early T cells in non-severe SARS-CoV-2 infection. V gave up 4 bases and J gave up 2 bases; unmatched junction bases: 6. The CDR3 totals 16 residues. Germline-derived CDR1 and CDR2 are SGHRS and YFSETQ. TCRdb redid the calling of the 5' RACE reads with MiXCR, one entry per CDR3 protein. The data contain roughly 72,000 distinct CDR3 sequences, 9.5% to 15% of them singletons. This clonotype came up many times. The sample was whole blood, taken at baseline. V gene TRBV5-1 combines with J gene TRBJ1-5, with 10 bases lining up with TRBD1. The sequence was collected from an adult who was a healthcare worker with PCR-confirmed SARS-CoV-2 infection or an uninfected control (not recorded which). The CDR3: CASSPSGTGGNQPQHF. Written as DNA, the CDR3 is TGCGCCAGCAGCCCCTCCGGGACAGGGGGCAATCAGCCCCAGCATTTT.